This is a list of T cell receptor beta chains from one sample in a study of CD8 T cells in Susac syndrome. MiXCR, run by TCRdb on the immunoSEQ multiplex PCR reads, gives a single entry per CDR3 protein. The repertoire holds approximately 90,000 distinct CDR3 sequences, with approximately 95% as singletons. Input material: CD8+ T cells from PBMCs. The receptor set was obtained from a human donor in good health. Both conserved end residues are part of each CDR3. The D gene is left open where the match is weak. Only part of the rows carry a size: once, few, many, or a class if the clone is expanded.

CDR3aa: CASSEHSPSNQPQHF
CDR3nt: TGTGCCAGCAGTGAACACAGTCCAAGCAATCAGCCCCAGCATTTT
v_gene: TRBV2
j_gene: TRBJ1-5
d_gene: -
abundance: once

CDR3aa: CASSLWTANTGELFF
CDR3nt: TGTGCCAGCAGTTTATGGACCGCGAACACCGGGGAGCTGTTTTTT
v_gene: TRBV12-3/TRBV12-4
j_gene: TRBJ2-2
d_gene: -
abundance: -

CDR3aa: CASTDSLSGNTIYF
CDR3nt: TGTGCCAGCACCGACAGCCTCTCTGGAAACACCATATATTTT
v_gene: TRBV6-5
j_gene: TRBJ1-3
d_gene: -
abundance: -

CDR3aa: CASRPSGGETQYF
CDR3nt: TGTGCCAGCAGGCCTAGCGGGGGAGAGACCCAGTACTTC
v_gene: TRBV14
j_gene: TRBJ2-5
d_gene: TRBD2
abundance: -

CDR3aa: CASSSLGAGGPDTGELFF
CDR3nt: TGTGCCAGCAGCTCCCTGGGGGCGGGGGGGCCGGACACCGGGGAGCTGTTTTTT
v_gene: TRBV7-2
j_gene: TRBJ2-2
d_gene: TRBD2
abundance: -

CDR3aa: CASSAALSYEQYF
CDR3nt: TGTGCCAGTAGTGCCGCCCTGTCCTACGAGCAGTACTTC
v_gene: TRBV19
j_gene: TRBJ2-7
d_gene: -
abundance: -

CDR3aa: CASSSGWEATYEQYF
CDR3nt: TGTGCCAGCAGCTCGGGATGGGAAGCCACCTACGAGCAGTACTTC
v_gene: TRBV7-9
j_gene: TRBJ2-7
d_gene: -
abundance: -

CDR3aa: CASSLSIAPAGPNTEAFF
CDR3nt: TGTGCCAGCAGTTTATCGATCGCCCCCGCAGGGCCGAACACTGAAGCTTTCTTT
v_gene: TRBV27
j_gene: TRBJ1-1
d_gene: -
abundance: once

CDR3aa: CASSIVLGGNQPQHF
CDR3nt: TGTGCCAGTAGTATTGTTTTGGGAGGCAATCAGCCCCAGCATTTT
v_gene: TRBV19
j_gene: TRBJ1-5
d_gene: -
abundance: -

CDR3aa: CASRSSTEAFF
CDR3nt: TGTGCCAGCAGGAGTAGTACTGAAGCTTTCTTT
v_gene: TRBV5-4
j_gene: TRBJ1-1
d_gene: -
abundance: -

CDR3aa: CAWNFFGRAQQYF
CDR3nt: TGTGCCTGGAATTTTTTCGGCAGGGCGCAGCAGTACTTC
v_gene: TRBV30
j_gene: TRBJ2-7
d_gene: -
abundance: -

CDR3aa: CASSSLGSSYNEQFF
CDR3nt: TGTGCCAGCAGCTCCTTAGGGAGCTCCTACAATGAGCAGTTCTTC
v_gene: TRBV13
j_gene: TRBJ2-1
d_gene: -
abundance: -

CDR3aa: CSITTGGPGYTF
CDR3nt: TGCAGCATAACTACAGGGGGGCCTGGCTACACCTTC
v_gene: TRBV29-1
j_gene: TRBJ1-2
d_gene: TRBD1
abundance: few

CDR3aa: CSVLVTGELFF
CDR3nt: TGCAGCGTTCTAGTGACCGGGGAGCTGTTTTTT
v_gene: TRBV29-1
j_gene: TRBJ2-2
d_gene: -
abundance: -

CDR3aa: CASSYLRPSNSPLHF
CDR3nt: TGTGCCAGCAGCTACCTCCGACCCAGCAATTCACCCCTCCACTTT
v_gene: TRBV7-2
j_gene: TRBJ1-6
d_gene: -
abundance: -

CDR3aa: CASSSRDYETQYF
CDR3nt: TGTGCCAGCAGCTCACGGGACTACGAGACCCAGTACTTC
v_gene: TRBV7-9
j_gene: TRBJ2-5
d_gene: TRBD2
abundance: -

CDR3aa: CASSPRDRRYPILAYEQYF
CDR3nt: TGTGCCAGCTCACCCAGGGACAGGAGGTACCCGATTTTAGCTTACGAGCAGTACTTC
v_gene: TRBV18
j_gene: TRBJ2-7
d_gene: TRBD1
abundance: -

CDR3aa: CSARTSGGPGELFF
CDR3nt: TGCAGTGCTAGGACTAGCGGGGGCCCCGGGGAGCTGTTTTTT
v_gene: TRBV20-1
j_gene: TRBJ2-2
d_gene: TRBD2
abundance: once

CDR3aa: CASRILTGNYGYTF
CDR3nt: TGTGCCAGTAGGATTCTAACAGGGAACTATGGCTACACCTTC
v_gene: TRBV19
j_gene: TRBJ1-2
d_gene: -
abundance: -

CDR3aa: CASSGTGVHNEQFF
CDR3nt: TGTGCCAGCAGCGGGACAGGGGTCCACAATGAGCAGTTCTTC
v_gene: TRBV7-9
j_gene: TRBJ2-1
d_gene: TRBD1
abundance: -

CDR3aa: CATSRPLEGTNTGELFF
CDR3nt: TGTGCCACCAGCAGACCCCTGGAAGGAACGAACACCGGGGAGCTGTTTTTT
v_gene: TRBV15
j_gene: TRBJ2-2
d_gene: -
abundance: -

CDR3aa: CASSTPDGQETQYF
CDR3nt: TGTGCCAGCAGTACACCCGACGGCCAAGAGACCCAGTACTTC
v_gene: TRBV6-5
j_gene: TRBJ2-5
d_gene: -
abundance: -

CDR3aa: CASSRNTIYF
CDR3nt: TGTGCCAGCAGCAGAAACACCATATATTTT
v_gene: TRBV21-1
j_gene: TRBJ1-3
d_gene: -
abundance: once

CDR3aa: CAIEGASGTDTQYF
CDR3nt: TGTGCCATCGAAGGGGCTAGCGGGACAGATACGCAGTATTTT
v_gene: TRBV10-3
j_gene: TRBJ2-3
d_gene: TRBD2
abundance: -

CDR3aa: CSVVERGGTSDTQYF
CDR3nt: TGCAGCGTTGTCGAGCGGGGCGGCACGTCAGATACGCAGTATTTT
v_gene: TRBV29-1
j_gene: TRBJ2-3
d_gene: TRBD2
abundance: -

CDR3aa: CASSLGTHGELFF
CDR3nt: TGTGCCAGCAGTTTAGGGACTCACGGGGAGCTGTTTTTT
v_gene: TRBV27
j_gene: TRBJ2-2
d_gene: -
abundance: -

CDR3aa: CASSLARGSNQPQHF
CDR3nt: TGCGCCAGCAGCTTAGCCAGGGGTAGCAATCAGCCCCAGCATTTT
v_gene: TRBV5-1
j_gene: TRBJ1-5
d_gene: -
abundance: -

CDR3aa: CASISQPQHF
CDR3nt: TGTGCCAGCATCAGTCAGCCCCAGCATTTT
v_gene: TRBV6-4
j_gene: TRBJ1-5
d_gene: -
abundance: -

CDR3aa: CASSPGQGPYGYTF
CDR3nt: TGTGCCAGCAGCCCGGGACAGGGGCCTTATGGCTACACCTTC
v_gene: TRBV3-1
j_gene: TRBJ1-2
d_gene: TRBD1
abundance: -

CDR3aa: CASSMTLGGFGGYTF
CDR3nt: TGTGCCAGTAGTATGACCCTCGGGGGATTCGGGGGCTACACCTTC
v_gene: TRBV19
j_gene: TRBJ1-2
d_gene: -
abundance: -

CDR3aa: CASSLQGTAYEQYF
CDR3nt: TGCGCCAGCAGCTTACAGGGGACCGCCTACGAGCAGTACTTC
v_gene: TRBV5-1
j_gene: TRBJ2-7
d_gene: TRBD1
abundance: -

CDR3aa: CASSYQGGLDTQYF
CDR3nt: TGTGCCAGCAGCTACCAAGGGGGCCTGGATACGCAGTATTTT
v_gene: TRBV11-2
j_gene: TRBJ2-3
d_gene: TRBD1
abundance: -

CDR3aa: CASSPVFGSEQFF
CDR3nt: TGTGCCAGCTCACCGGTGTTTGGGAGTGAGCAGTTCTTC
v_gene: TRBV18
j_gene: TRBJ2-1
d_gene: -
abundance: -

CDR3aa: CASSPNPTTQYF
CDR3nt: TGTGCCAGCAGCCCAAACCCCACGACCCAGTACTTC
v_gene: TRBV7-9
j_gene: TRBJ2-5
d_gene: -
abundance: -

CDR3aa: CASSSFARETQYF
CDR3nt: TGTGCCAGCAGTTCTTTCGCCCGGGAGACCCAGTACTTC
v_gene: TRBV6-5
j_gene: TRBJ2-5
d_gene: -
abundance: -

CDR3aa: CASSPLTLQETQYF
CDR3nt: TGCGCCAGCAGCCCTTTAACCCTTCAAGAGACCCAGTACTTC
v_gene: TRBV4-1
j_gene: TRBJ2-5
d_gene: -
abundance: -

CDR3aa: CASSLVSPTDTQYF
CDR3nt: TGTGCCAGCAGTTTAGTCAGTCCCACAGATACGCAGTATTTT
v_gene: TRBV12-3/TRBV12-4
j_gene: TRBJ2-3
d_gene: -
abundance: -

CDR3aa: CASSYPDRGHSYEQYF
CDR3nt: TGTGCCAGCAGTTACCCCGACAGGGGGCATTCCTACGAGCAGTACTTC
v_gene: TRBV6-6
j_gene: TRBJ2-7
d_gene: TRBD1
abundance: -

CDR3aa: CASSWSREGFYGYTF
CDR3nt: TGTGCCAGCAGTTGGAGCCGGGAGGGCTTTTATGGCTACACCTTC
v_gene: TRBV6-1
j_gene: TRBJ1-2
d_gene: -
abundance: -